A single sample gave rise to the 19 T cell receptor beta chains below, sequenced in a study of early T cells in non-severe SARS-CoV-2 infection. In TCRdb, the 5' RACE reads were re-called with MiXCR into one record per CDR3 protein. The sample holds tens of thousands of distinct CDR3 sequences, around 10% seen once. The specimen was whole blood, collected at baseline. The receptors stem from an adult who was a healthcare worker with PCR-confirmed SARS-CoV-2 infection or an uninfected control (not recorded which).

The sample holds a few counts of this clonotype. V is TRBV7-2 and J is TRBJ2-5, with 7 bases fitting TRBD2. After removal of 4 bases from V and 2 bases from J, the junction contained 4 bases not matched to a gene. Germline V gene lookup returns CDR1 SGHTA and CDR2 FQGNSA. The CDR3 runs to 14 residues. Written as DNA, the CDR3 is TGTGCCAGCAGCTCGACTAGCCTACAAGAGACCCAGTACTTC. The encoded protein is CASSSTSLQETQYF.

This clonotype was seen at least ten times. The chain combines TRBV5-1 with TRBJ2-1; D possibly corresponds to TRBD1 (6 bases). With 1 base removed from V and 4 bases from J, the gap between germline ends came to 12 bases. The CDR3 is made up of 15 amino acids. From germline, CDR1 is SGHRS and CDR2 YFSETQ. DNA of the CDR3: TGCGCCAGCAGCTTGTTGCAGGGGCTATACAATGAGCAGTTCTTC. Translating gives CASSLLQGLYNEQFF.

The chain uses TRBV5-6 and TRBJ2-5; the match to TRBD2 covers 7 bases. This CDR3 contains 17 residues. The J segment lost 2 bases and the V segment lost 3 bases, leaving 13 bases of the junction unmatched. Per germline, CDR1 SGHDT and CDR2 YYEEEE. The CDR3 coding sequence is TGTGCCAGCAGCTCTGGCACTAGCGAGGGTGTACAAGAGACCCAGTACTTC. Its translation is CASSSGTSEGVQETQYF. Looking up the rest from reference TRBV5-6 and TRBJ2-5 gives the full variable domain: DAGVTQSPTHLIKTRGQQVTLRCSPKSGHDTVSWYQQALGQGPQFIFQYYEEEERQRGNFPDRFSGHQFPNYSSELNVNALLLGDSALYLCASSSGTSEGVQETQYFGPGTRLLVL.

The chain is built from TRBV29-1 and TRBJ2-1, with 9 nucleotides matching TRBD1. The CDR3 sequence is 13 residues long. Germline trimming cut 7 bases from V and 4 bases from J; bases unmatched to any gene: 5. The germline gives CDR1 SQVTM, CDR2 ANQGSEA. The chain's CDR3 is CSGDRDPYNEQFF. CDR3 in DNA: TGCAGCGGGGACAGGGACCCATACAATGAGCAGTTCTTC.

There are a few counts of this clonotype. The chain uses TRBV12-3 or TRBV12-4 and TRBJ1-5; D is unclear. The CDR3 covers 14 residues. V lost 6 bases and J lost 5, with 14 bases in between. The CDR3 here is CASRPDGSHQPQHF. The CDR3 nucleotides are TGTGCCAGCAGACCGGACGGCAGCCATCAGCCCCAGCATTTT.

This clonotype has more than one count but fewer than ten. The chain links TRBV2 to TRBJ2-4; tentatively, D is TRBD2 (6 bases). The CDR3 covers 14 residues. V was clipped by 4 bases and J by 3 bases, with 10 bases between them. Looked up from germline, CDR1 is SNHLY and CDR2 is FYNNEI. The CDR3 DNA reads as TGTGCCAGCAGTGTTCAGGGAGGCAAAAACATTCAGTACTTC. Protein product: CASSVQGGKNIQYF. Using reference TRBV2 and TRBJ2-4 for the parts outside the CDR3, the full variable domain is EPEVTQTPSHQVTQMGQEVILRCVPISNHLYFYWYRQILGQKVEFLVSFYNNEISEKSEIFDDQFSVERPDGSNFTLKIRSTKLEDSAMYFCASSVQGGKNIQYFGAGTRLSVL.

This clonotype has more than one count but fewer than ten. This chain connects TRBV7-6 to TRBJ2-1, with TRBD2 matching 8 bases. CDR3 length: 16 amino acids. Trimming cost V 6 bases and J 0 bases; bases outside gene matches: 7. Looked up from germline, CDR1 is SGHVS and CDR2 is FNYEAQ. CDR3 residues: CASRDLSGSSYNEQFF. Here the CDR3 DNA reads TGTGCCAGCAGAGATTTAAGCGGGAGCTCCTACAATGAGCAGTTCTTC.

As for this clonotype: The junction differs from germline at one of its ends, possibly a read error. The genes are TRBV28 and TRBJ1-5, with D hard to call. CDR3 size: 17 residues. Germline lookup yields CDR1 MDHEN and CDR2 SYDVKM. The CDR3 is CASSPVARVRSNQPQLF. The CDR3 nucleotides are TGTGCCAGCAGCCCCGTCGCCCGGGTCCGTAGCAATCAGCCCCAGCTTTTT.

The chain couples TRBV28 to TRBJ1-2, with TRBD1 matching 9 bases. Germline V lookup: CDR1 MDHEN, CDR2 SYDVKM. Unmatched junction bases numbered 8, after V lost 6 bases and J lost 0 bases. This CDR3 region has 16 residues. The CDR3 nucleotides are TGTGCCAGCAGAAATGGACAGGGGAAGGCTAACTATGGCTACACCTTC. It encodes CASRNGQGKANYGYTF.

The chain employs TRBV12-3 or TRBV12-4 and TRBJ2-1; tentatively, D is TRBD2 (6 bases). CDR3 size: 14 residues. V was cut by 5 bases and J by 9 bases, with 17 bases left in between. In DNA, the CDR3 is TGTGCCAGCAGTAATAGACGGGGGATTACTGAGCAGTTCTTC. It is translated as CASSNRRGITEQFF.

The chain joins TRBV12-5 to TRBJ1-1, with TRBD1 matching 8 bases. The CDR3 runs to 16 residues. Germline values: CDR1 LGHNT, CDR2 FRNRAP. J gave up 1 base and V 5 bases, and 9 bases lay outside the gene matches. CDR3 sequence reads: CASGLSRGTGNTEAFF. In DNA form, the CDR3 reads TGTGCTAGTGGTCTTTCCCGGGGGACAGGGAACACTGAAGCTTTCTTT.

This clonotype was detected ten times or more. The rearrangement uses TRBV2 and TRBJ2-7; D remains unclear. Trimming took 5 bases from V and 2 from J, leaving 10 bases between them. The CDR3 runs 13 residues. CDR1 is SNHLY and CDR2 is FYNNEI in the germline V gene. The CDR3, as DNA: TGTGCCAGCAGTCCTTACTCGGCCTACGAGCAGTACTTC. Encoded protein: CASSPYSAYEQYF.

The chain has TRBV29-1 and TRBJ2-7; maybe TRBD2 (6 bases). CDR1 and CDR2 (germline): SQVTM, ANQGSEA. The V gene lost 6 bases and the J gene lost 4 bases, with 16 bases spanning the gap. This CDR3 spans 13 amino acids. CDR3 protein: CSVTGTGRYEQYF. CDR3 nucleotide sequence: TGCAGCGTAACCGGGACGGGGAGGTACGAGCAGTACTTC.

The chain recombines TRBV5-1 with TRBJ2-2, with D unresolved. The CDR3 length is 14 residues. The V gene lost 4 bases and the J gene lost 5 bases, with 12 bases spanning the gap. The germline V gene has CDR1 SGHRS and CDR2 YFSETQ. The CDR3 DNA is TGCGCCAGCAGCCCTCAACGGGCAACCGGGGAGCTGTTTTTT. Translated: CASSPQRATGELFF.

This clonotype was observed at least ten times. The V and J genes are TRBV29-1 and TRBJ2-7, with TRBD1 as a possible D gene (5 bases). The CDR3 is made up of 13 amino acids. Per germline, CDR1 SQVTM and CDR2 ANQGSEA. The V end was cut by 4 bases, the J end by 2 bases, with 12 bases between. The CDR3 nucleotides are TGCAGCGTTGCTACAGGAATAGCCTACGAGCAGTACTTC. This gives the protein CSVATGIAYEQYF.

There are many counts of this clonotype. V gene TRBV20-1 combines with J gene TRBJ2-1, with 8 positions matching TRBD2. There are 15 residues in the CDR3. Germline CDR1 DFQATT, CDR2 SNEGSKA (reference sequence). Trimming removed 0 bases from V and 7 bases from J; junction bases left unmatched: 8. CDR3 sequence: CSARDYSGRGNEQFF. CDR3 DNA: TGCAGTGCTAGAGATTACAGCGGGAGAGGGAATGAGCAGTTCTTC.

This clonotype was seen ten or more times. This sequence joins TRBV9 and TRBJ2-1, with D unresolved. There are 14 residues in the CDR3. Germline loops: CDR1 SGDLS, CDR2 YYNGEE. The V and J ends lost 0 bases and 4 bases respectively, with 8 bases between them. The CDR3 loop reads CASSVVGDYNEQFF. CDR3 coding DNA: TGTGCCAGCAGCGTAGTAGGAGATTACAATGAGCAGTTCTTC.

The chain uses TRBV20-1 and TRBJ2-3; 7 nucleotides agree with TRBD2. CDR1 is DFQATT, CDR2 SNEGSKA, per germline (reference sequence). CDR3 length equals 15 residues. V trimming: 4 bases; J trimming: 2 bases; junction bases outside the gene matches: 9. The CDR3 spells CSAIGGVEHTDTQYF. CDR3 DNA: TGCAGTGCTATTGGGGGGGTAGAACACACAGATACGCAGTATTTT.

This clonotype was seen more than once but under ten times. This chain connects TRBV12-3 or TRBV12-4 to TRBJ2-2; possibly TRBD2 for D (7 bases). This CDR3 is built from 13 residues. Trimming stripped 8 bases from V and 6 bases from J, with 13 bases between. The chain's CDR3 is CASRTGRAGELFF. The CDR3 nucleotides read TGTGCCAGCCGAACAGGGAGGGCCGGGGAGCTGTTTTTT.